Listed here is a single T cell receptor (beta chain). Its antigen is undetermined. Libraries were prepared by immunoSEQ multiplex PCR; TCRdb keeps only in-frame clonotypes and omits some of them. The sample yields approximately 68,000 clones, 78% seen once. This record belongs to a study of vaccination effects on CD4 cells after COVID-19. Prior to sequencing, the ViraFEST assay stimulated PBMC with viral peptide pools, which expanded the antigen-specific CD4+ T cells. Researchers isolated CD4+ T cells once around 11 days of culture had elapsed. Vaccinees lacked prior SARS-CoV-2 infection and tested negative for nucleocapsid antibodies. The CDR3 length is 12 residues. Trimming took off 5 bases at V and 8 bases at J, with 15 bases between the two ends. Germline values: CDR1 SQVTM, CDR2 ANQGSEA.

The sequence derives from a human donor who received a COVID-19 vaccine. This chain joins TRBV29-1 and TRBJ1-1; D is perhaps TRBD1 (6 bases). This specimen was CD4+ T cells from PBMCs cultured with SARS-CoV-2 spike peptides, taken before COVID-19 vaccination. The CDR3 spells CSVFRPGQEAFF. As DNA, the CDR3 is TGCAGCGTTTTTAGGCCGGGACAAGAAGCTTTCTTT.